One and the same sample provided the 12 T cell receptor beta chains below, sequenced in a study of blood T cell repertoires in COVID-19. Data came from immunoSEQ multiplex PCR; TCRdb stores just in-frame clones and leaves some out. The repertoire holds 150,000 to 200,000 clones, with roughly 90% as singletons. The sample comprised peripheral blood. These TCRs come from a man between 18 and 35 years old with COVID-19, enrolled during active disease.

The gene calls are TRBV2 and TRBJ2-1; D is possibly TRBD2 (6 bases). CDR1 is SNHLY, CDR2 FYNNEI, per germline. The CDR3 spans 13 residues. V lost 4 bases and J lost 10, with 14 bases in between. The DNA of the CDR3 is TGTGCCAGCAGTGTTAACCAGGGAGGCGAGCAGTTCTTC. Translating gives CASSVNQGGEQFF.

This chain joins TRBV11-1 and TRBJ2-1; TRBD2 agrees at 15 bases. Germline values: CDR1 SGHAT, CDR2 FQDESV (reference sequence). The CDR3 extends over 15 amino acids. Trimming removed 5 bases from V and 8 bases from J; junction bases left unmatched: 4. The CDR3 DNA reads as TGTGCCAGCAGCCGAGGACTAGCGGGAGGGTATGAGCAGTTCTTC. Its translation is CASSRGLAGGYEQFF. Full variable domain (rest looked up from reference TRBV11-1 and TRBJ2-1): EAEVAQSPRYKITEKSQAVAFWCDPISGHATLYWYRQILGQGPELLVQFQDESVVDDSQLPKDRFSAERLKGVDSTLKIQPAELGDSAMYLCASSRGLAGGYEQFFGPGTRLTVL.

This clone was seen a single time. Different DNA sequences within this sample yield the same CDR3. The rearrangement links TRBV5-6 to TRBJ2-3; TRBD2 might be the D (5 bases). CDR3 length: 12 residues. Germline CDR1 SGHDT, CDR2 YYEEEE. The V gene lost 3 bases and the J gene lost 3 bases, with 5 bases spanning the gap. CDR3 protein: CASSSGTDTQYF. CDR3 DNA sequence: TGTGCCAGCAGCTCGGGGACAGATACGCAGTATTTT.

The V gene is TRBV5-1, the J gene TRBJ2-1; 10 bases match TRBD2. Germline lookup yields CDR1 SGHRS and CDR2 YFSETQ. The V and J ends lost 1 base and 4 bases, in that order; junction bases with no gene match: 8. The CDR3 length is 17 residues. CDR3 region: CASSLIPTSGAYNEQFF. Here the CDR3 DNA reads TGCGCCAGCAGCTTGATCCCAACTAGCGGGGCTTACAATGAGCAGTTCTTC.

The chain is built from TRBV19 and TRBJ1-5; TRBD1 agrees at 9 bases. The CDR3 runs to 15 residues. The V segment lost 3 bases and the J segment 6 bases; nucleotides outside the gene matches: 6. CDR1 is LNHDA, CDR2 SQIVND, per germline (reference sequence). The CDR3 here is CASSIHRGQGQPQHF. CDR3 nucleotide sequence: TGTGCCAGTAGTATCCACAGGGGGCAGGGTCAGCCCCAGCATTTT.

This clone was seen only once. The genes are TRBV14 and TRBJ1-2; D is unresolved. Per germline, CDR1 SGHDN and CDR2 FVKESK. The V end was cut by 1 base, the J end by 3 bases, with 15 bases between. The CDR3 contains 16 residues. The CDR3 loop is CASSQASRGRDYGYTF. The CDR3 DNA follows: TGTGCCAGCAGCCAAGCATCAAGAGGGAGGGACTATGGCTACACCTTC.

This clone was counted between two and nine times. The CDR3 reads CASSLYLNQPQHF. For the CDR3, the DNA is TGTGCCAGCAGTTTGTATCTCAATCAGCCCCAGCATTTT. The V gene is TRBV27, the J gene TRBJ1-5; D unresolved. The CDR3 is made up of 13 amino acids. V shed 3 bases and J shed 3 bases, with 6 bases lying between them. Germline CDR1 and CDR2: MNHEY and SMNVEV (reference sequence).

About this clone itself: At one end, the junction sequence differs from germline, possibly due to a read error. The chain carries TRBV11-2 and TRBJ1-4; possible D gene TRBD1, 6 bases. This CDR3 has 15 residues. From germline, CDR1 is SGHAT and CDR2 FQNNGV. The CDR3 DNA is TGTGCCAGCAGCTTCGGACAGCCCTCGGATGAAAAACTGCTTTTT. It translates to CASSFGQPSDEKLLF.

This chain uses TRBV11-2 with TRBJ2-1; tentatively, D is TRBD1 (7 bases). Looked up from germline, CDR1 is SGHAT and CDR2 is FQNNGV. V dropped 5 bases and J dropped 4 bases, with 9 bases sitting between them. The CDR3 length is 13 residues. CDR3 nucleotide sequence: TGTGCCAGCAGCCCAGGGGGGTACAATGAGCAGTTCTTC. Translation: CASSPGGYNEQFF.

This chain uses TRBV28 with TRBJ2-7; tentative D call: TRBD2 (5 bases). The germline V gene encodes CDR1 MDHEN and CDR2 SYDVKM. This CDR3 is 17 amino acids long. V lost 1 base and J 1 base, leaving 17 bases between the germline ends. The CDR3 reads CASSLFSGNSPSYEQYF. CDR3 sequence (DNA): TGTGCCAGCAGTTTATTCTCCGGGAATAGTCCTTCCTACGAGCAGTACTTC.

The CDR3 coding sequence is TGTGCCAGCAGCTTGGCCGTGGGCAGAAGGCTAAATTTCTATGGCTACACCTTC. Amino acids: CASSLAVGRRLNFYGYTF. This sequence joins TRBV5-5 and TRBJ1-2; D remains unclear. CDR1 and CDR2 (germline): SGHKS, YYEKEE (reference sequence). The V gene lost 0 bases and the J gene lost 4 bases, with 22 bases spanning the gap. The CDR3 is 18 amino acids.

The chain uses TRBV6-6 and TRBJ2-3, with D perhaps TRBD2 (6 bases). CDR1 MNHNY and CDR2 SVGAGI come from the germline V gene (reference sequence). There are 14 residues in the CDR3. Trimming removed 5 bases at V and 6 bases at J, with 15 bases between. CDR3 nucleotide sequence: TGTGCCAGCAGTCTACTAGCAGCTTCGGATACGCAGTATTTT. Translation: CASSLLAASDTQYF.